The clone carrying this T cell receptor beta chain was picked up one time. Its antigen is not known. One end of the junction fails to match germline, which may point to a read error. The entry originates in a study of spatial heterogeneity in lung cancer. The wider study: Matched bulk RNA-seq gave a T cell module score that correlated strongly with tumor-region TCR transcript counts.

Time point of the sample: sample taken at primary tumor resection. Study findings and constraints: Roughly 6.4% of tumor T cells for alpha chains and 12% to 15% for beta chains were estimated to be covered. It was found that expanded intratumoral alpha and beta TCR counts tracked tumor mutation counts. When ubiquitous and regional expanded TCRs were counted, their numbers tracked ubiquitous and regional nonsynonymous mutations, respectively.

Via MiXCR, TCRdb re-called the 5' RACE reads, giving one row per CDR3 protein. The sample has around 100,000 distinct CDR3 sequences; approximately 4.4% are singletons. The sequence was collected from a male donor with early-stage non-small cell lung cancer. The sequenced sample was lung tumor tissue, obtained at surgery.

As DNA, the CDR3 is TGTACCAGCAGCGAGCCGGGAGGACGGCGTACGCAGTATTTT. Translating it yields CTSSEPGGRRTQYF. V and J are TRBV13 and TRBJ2-3, with 7 bases aligning to TRBD2. The CDR3 covers 14 residues. Germline CDR1 reads PRHDT; CDR2 reads FYEKMQ (reference sequence).